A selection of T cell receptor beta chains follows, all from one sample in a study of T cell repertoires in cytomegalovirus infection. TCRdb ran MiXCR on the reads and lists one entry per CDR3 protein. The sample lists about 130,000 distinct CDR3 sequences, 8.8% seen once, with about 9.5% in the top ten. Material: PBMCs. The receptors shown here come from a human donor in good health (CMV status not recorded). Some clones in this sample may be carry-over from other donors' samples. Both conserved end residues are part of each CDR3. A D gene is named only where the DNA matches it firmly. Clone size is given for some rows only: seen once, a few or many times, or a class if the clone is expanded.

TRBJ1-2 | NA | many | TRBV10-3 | CAISETGGYGYTF | TGTGCCATCAGTGAAACGGGAGGCTATGGCTACACCTTC
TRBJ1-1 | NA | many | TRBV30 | CAWTSDGNTEAFF | TGTGCCTGGACTTCTGACGGGAACACTGAAGCTTTCTTT
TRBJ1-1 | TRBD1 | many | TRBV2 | CASVRQGEVNGWF | TGTGCCAGCGTCCGACAGGGCGAGGTCAATGGGTGGTTT
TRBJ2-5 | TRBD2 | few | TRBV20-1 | CSARSLAVKETQYF | TGCAGTGCTAGGTCTCTAGCGGTGAAAGAGACCCAGTACTTC
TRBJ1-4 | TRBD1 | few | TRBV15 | CATSTDRASEKLFF | TGTGCCACCAGCACGGACAGGGCGAGTGAAAAACTGTTTTTT
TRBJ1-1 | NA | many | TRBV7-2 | CASRRDTKVYTEAFF | TGTGCCAGCAGACGGGACACGAAAGTGTACACTGAAGCTTTCTTT
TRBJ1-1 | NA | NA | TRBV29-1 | CSVSSRGRNTEAFF | TGCAGCGTTTCCTCTAGAGGGAGGAACACTGAAGCTTTCTTT
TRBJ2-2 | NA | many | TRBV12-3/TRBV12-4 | CASSFGTTTGELFF | TGTGCCAGCAGTTTCGGGACCACCACCGGGGAGCTGTTTTTT
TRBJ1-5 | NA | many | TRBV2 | CASSEAWDIGQPQHF | TGTGCCAGCAGTGAAGCCTGGGACATTGGTCAGCCCCAGCATTTT
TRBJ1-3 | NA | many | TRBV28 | CATVWVSGNTIYF | TGTGCCACCGTGTGGGTCTCTGGAAACACCATATATTTT
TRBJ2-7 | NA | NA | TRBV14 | CASSQFPEHYEQYF | TGTGCCAGCAGCCAATTTCCGGAACACTACGAGCAGTACTTC
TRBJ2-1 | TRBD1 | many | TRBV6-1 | CASSESPGQGSWYNEQFF | TGTGCCAGCAGTGAAAGCCCGGGACAGGGAAGTTGGTACAATGAGCAGTTCTTC
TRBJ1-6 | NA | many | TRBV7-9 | CASSLAAGRNNSPLHF | TGTGCCAGCAGCTTAGCGGCGGGTAGGAATAATTCACCCCTCCACTTT
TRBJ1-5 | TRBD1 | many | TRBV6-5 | CASSRGQGAGQPQHF | TGTGCCAGCAGCCGAGGACAGGGGGCTGGTCAGCCCCAGCATTTT
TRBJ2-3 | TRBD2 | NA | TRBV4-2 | CASSQEAGAVDTQYF | TGTGCCAGCAGCCAAGAAGCGGGGGCCGTAGATACGCAGTATTTT
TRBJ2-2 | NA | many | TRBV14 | CASSHLRNTGELFF | TGTGCCAGCAGCCATTTACGAAACACCGGGGAGCTGTTTTTT
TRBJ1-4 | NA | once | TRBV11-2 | CASSRDGGGRDEKLFF | TGTGCCAGCAGCCGAGATGGGGGAGGGAGAGATGAAAAACTGTTTTTT
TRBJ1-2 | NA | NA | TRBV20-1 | CSASPETGYGYTF | TGCAGTGCTAGTCCAGAGACAGGCTATGGCTACACCTTC
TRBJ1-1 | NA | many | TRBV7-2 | CASRSTGWAGTEAFF | TGTGCCAGCAGGTCTACCGGCTGGGCTGGGACTGAAGCTTTCTTT
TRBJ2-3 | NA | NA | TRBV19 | CASRTVSTDTQYF | TGTGCCAGCCGGACAGTTAGCACAGATACGCAGTATTTT
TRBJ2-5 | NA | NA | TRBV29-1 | CSVEIVGETQYF | TGCAGCGTTGAAATCGTAGGGGAGACCCAGTACTTC
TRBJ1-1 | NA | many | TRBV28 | CASGSPGPTEAFF | TGTGCCAGCGGATCCCCAGGGCCCACTGAAGCTTTCTTT
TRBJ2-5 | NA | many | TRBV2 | CATLRDLQETQYF | TGTGCCACATTAAGGGACCTCCAAGAGACCCAGTACTTC
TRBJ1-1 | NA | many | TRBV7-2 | CASTSRGLTEAFF | TGTGCCAGCACCTCTCGGGGTCTTACTGAAGCTTTCTTT
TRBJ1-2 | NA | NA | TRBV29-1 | CSATDSPGLVYTF | TGCAGCGCCACGGACAGTCCGGGGCTAGTCTACACCTTC
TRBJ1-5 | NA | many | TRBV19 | CASSIVAASVNQPQHF | TGTGCCAGTAGTATAGTGGCGGCCTCAGTTAATCAGCCCCAGCATTTT
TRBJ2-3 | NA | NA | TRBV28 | CASSFRSGDTQYF | TGTGCCAGCAGTTTCCGCAGTGGAGATACGCAGTATTTT
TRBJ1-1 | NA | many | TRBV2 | CASKGEMNTEAFF | TGTGCCAGCAAAGGAGAAATGAACACTGAAGCTTTCTTT
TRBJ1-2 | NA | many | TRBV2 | CASSALDRIDGYTF | TGTGCCAGCAGTGCCCTCGACAGGATCGATGGCTACACCTTC
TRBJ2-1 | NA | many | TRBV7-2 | CASSLSGSAGSYNEQFF | TGTGCCAGCAGCTTAAGTGGGTCGGCCGGGTCCTACAATGAGCAGTTCTTC
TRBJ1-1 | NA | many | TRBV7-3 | CASSGASLTEAFF | TGTGCCAGCAGCGGGGCCTCGCTTACTGAAGCTTTCTTT
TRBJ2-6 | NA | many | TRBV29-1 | CSVSDFSGANVLTF | TGCAGCGTCTCAGATTTCTCTGGGGCCAACGTCCTGACTTTC
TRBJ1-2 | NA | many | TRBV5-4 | CASSFRTSNNYGYTF | TGTGCCAGCAGCTTCCGGACGTCGAATAACTATGGCTACACCTTC
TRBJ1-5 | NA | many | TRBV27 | CASSLSAPRAGEDQPQHF | TGTGCCAGCAGTTTAAGCGCCCCCCGGGCAGGGGAAGATCAGCCCCAGCATTTT
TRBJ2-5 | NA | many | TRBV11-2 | CASSSELMETQYF | TGTGCCAGCAGCTCAGAGCTGATGGAGACCCAGTACTTC
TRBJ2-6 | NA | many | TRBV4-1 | CASSQVQQLSSGANVLTF | TGCGCCAGCAGCCAAGTTCAACAATTAAGCTCTGGGGCCAACGTCCTGACTTTC
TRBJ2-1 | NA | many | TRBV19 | CASSIRGVNEQFF | TGTGCCAGTAGTATAAGGGGGGTCAATGAGCAGTTCTTC
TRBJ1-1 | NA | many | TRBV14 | CASSHGRDTEAFF | TGTGCCAGCAGCCACGGAAGGGACACTGAAGCTTTCTTT
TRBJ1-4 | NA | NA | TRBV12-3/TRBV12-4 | CASSFTGFRGKLFF | TGTGCCAGCAGTTTCACCGGGTTTCGTGGAAAACTGTTTTTT
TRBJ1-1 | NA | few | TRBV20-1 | CSGTRGTEAFF | TGCAGTGGTACTAGGGGCACTGAAGCTTTCTTT
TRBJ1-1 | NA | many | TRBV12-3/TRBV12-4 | CASSLRQDMSTEAFF | TGTGCCAGCAGTCTTCGACAGGACATGTCCACTGAAGCTTTCTTT
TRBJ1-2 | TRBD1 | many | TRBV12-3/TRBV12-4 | CASSLTGVQGYTF | TGTGCCAGCAGTTTAACAGGGGTGCAGGGCTACACCTTC
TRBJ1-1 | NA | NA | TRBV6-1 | CASSRGRDTEAFF | TGTGCCAGCAGCAGGGGTCGTGACACTGAAGCTTTCTTT
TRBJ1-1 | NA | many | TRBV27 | CASSRWTEAFF | TGTGCCAGCTCGAGATGGACTGAAGCTTTCTTT
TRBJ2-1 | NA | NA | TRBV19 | CASRGGAREQFF | TGTGCCAGTAGAGGGGGGGCCCGCGAGCAGTTCTTC
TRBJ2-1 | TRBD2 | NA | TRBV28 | CASNHIPGLAGGGISYNEQFF | TGTGCCAGCAATCACATCCCAGGACTAGCGGGGGGTGGTATCTCCTACAATGAGCAGTTCTTC
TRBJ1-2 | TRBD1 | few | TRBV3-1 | CASSQVSAGGGYTF | TGTGCCAGCAGCCAAGTAAGCGCAGGGGGCGGCTACACCTTC
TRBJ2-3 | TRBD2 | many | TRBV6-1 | CASSRLIIAGGLDTQYF | TGTGCCAGCAGTCGACTAATCATAGCGGGGGGCCTTGATACGCAGTATTTT
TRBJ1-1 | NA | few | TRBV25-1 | CASSPPRADTEAFF | TGTGCCAGCAGCCCACCCCGGGCTGACACTGAAGCTTTCTTT
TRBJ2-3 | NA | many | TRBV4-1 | CASSQDGIGAGRNTQYF | TGCGCCAGCAGCCAAGATGGGATCGGAGCTGGCCGCAATACGCAGTATTTT
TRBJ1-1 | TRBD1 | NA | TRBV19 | CASRLGGTGIKSTEAFF | TGTGCCAGTAGGCTGGGTGGGACAGGGATTAAGTCCACTGAAGCTTTCTTT
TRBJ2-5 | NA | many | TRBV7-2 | CASSQGLRGRF | TGTGCCAGCAGCCAGGGACTCCGGGGGCGTTTC